This T cell receptor beta chain derives from a study of OX40 agonist ivuxolimab in advanced cancers. In the study overall: Intravenous ivuxolimab at 0.01 to 10 mg/kg was given to patients every 2 weeks. Partial responses were achieved by three patients, of whom one had hepatocellular carcinoma and two had cutaneous melanoma.

Remarks on this clone: Its antigen is unknown.

The CDR3 loop spans 14 amino acids. CDR1 is LGHNA and CDR2 is YSLEER in the germline V gene. Deletions cut 6 bases from V and 0 bases from J, with 12 bases between. Blood specimens came from baseline, cycle 4 day 1, and cycle 7 day 1. Study-level points and caveats: What antigens the expanded peripheral T cells recognized was never established.

Using immunoSEQ multiplex PCR, the repertoire was profiled, and TCRdb retains in-frame clones only, with some absent. The sample shows 60,000 to 85,000 clones, roughly 85% of them seen only once. The chain combines TRBV4-3 with TRBJ2-7; tentatively, D is TRBD2 (5 bases). The TCR was taken from an adult with an advanced solid tumor such as melanoma, head and neck, liver or kidney cancer. The material sequenced was CD4+ or CD8+ T cells sorted from blood, taken in a trial of the OX40 agonist ivuxolimab. The CDR3 sequence: CASRPGILSYEQYF. The CDR3 DNA reads as TGCGCCAGCAGACCCGGGATTCTCTCCTACGAGCAGTACTTC.